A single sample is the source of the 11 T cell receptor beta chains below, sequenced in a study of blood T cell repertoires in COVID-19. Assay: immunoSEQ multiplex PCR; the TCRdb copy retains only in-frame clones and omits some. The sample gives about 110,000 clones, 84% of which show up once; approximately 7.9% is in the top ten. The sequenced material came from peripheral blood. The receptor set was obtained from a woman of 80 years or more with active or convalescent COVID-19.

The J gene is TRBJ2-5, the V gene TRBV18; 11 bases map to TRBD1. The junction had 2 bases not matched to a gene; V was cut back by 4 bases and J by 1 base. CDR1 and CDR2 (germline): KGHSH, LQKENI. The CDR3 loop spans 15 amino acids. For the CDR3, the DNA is TGTGCCAGCTCACTGGGACAGGGGGTCCAAGAGACCCAGTACTTC. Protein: CASSLGQGVQETQYF.

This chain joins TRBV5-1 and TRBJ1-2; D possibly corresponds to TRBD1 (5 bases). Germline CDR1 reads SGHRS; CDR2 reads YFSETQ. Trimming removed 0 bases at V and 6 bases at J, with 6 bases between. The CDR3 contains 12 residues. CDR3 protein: CASSLEGNGYTF. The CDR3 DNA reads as TGCGCCAGCAGCTTGGAGGGGAATGGCTACACCTTC.

The CDR3 DNA follows: TGTGCCAGCAGCGTAGCCCCCTCAGGGGGTGAGCAGTTCTTC. It yields the protein CASSVAPSGGEQFF. V and J are TRBV9 and TRBJ2-1, with 7 positions matching TRBD1. The trim removed 0 bases at V and 9 bases at J, leaving 6 bases unmatched. Germline V gives CDR1 SGDLS, CDR2 YYNGEE. This CDR3 contains 14 residues.

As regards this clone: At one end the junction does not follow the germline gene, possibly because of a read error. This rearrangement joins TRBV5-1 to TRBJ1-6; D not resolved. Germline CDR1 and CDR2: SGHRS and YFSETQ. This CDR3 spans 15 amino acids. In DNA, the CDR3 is TGCGCCAACAGCTTGGAGGAGGGATCGGGTTCACCCCTCCACTTT. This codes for CANSLEEGSGSPLHF.

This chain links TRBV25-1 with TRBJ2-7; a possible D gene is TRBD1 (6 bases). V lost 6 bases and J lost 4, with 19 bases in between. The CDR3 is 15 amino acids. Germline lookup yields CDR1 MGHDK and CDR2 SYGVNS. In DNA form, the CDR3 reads TGTGCCAGCAGCCAGCTGGGGGCAGCAGGTTACGAGCAGTACTTC. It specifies CASSQLGAAGYEQYF.

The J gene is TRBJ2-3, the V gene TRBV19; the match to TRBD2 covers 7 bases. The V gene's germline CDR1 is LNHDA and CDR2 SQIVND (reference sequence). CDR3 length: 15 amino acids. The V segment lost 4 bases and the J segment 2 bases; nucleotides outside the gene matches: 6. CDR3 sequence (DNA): TGTGCCAGTAGTAGAGGGACTACCAACACAGATACGCAGTATTTT. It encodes CASSRGTTNTDTQYF.

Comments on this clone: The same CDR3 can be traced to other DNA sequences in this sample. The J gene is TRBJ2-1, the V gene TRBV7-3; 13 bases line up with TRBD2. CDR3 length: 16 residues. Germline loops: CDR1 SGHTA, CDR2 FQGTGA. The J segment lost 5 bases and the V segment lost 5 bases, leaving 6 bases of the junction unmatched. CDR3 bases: TGTGCCAGCAGCCTCCCGGGACTAGCGGGGCACAATGAGCAGTTCTTC. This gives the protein CASSLPGLAGHNEQFF.

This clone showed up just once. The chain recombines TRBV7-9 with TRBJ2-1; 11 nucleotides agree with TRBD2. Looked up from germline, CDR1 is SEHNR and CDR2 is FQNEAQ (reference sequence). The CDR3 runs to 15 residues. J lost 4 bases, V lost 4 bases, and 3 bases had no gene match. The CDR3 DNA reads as TGTGCCAGCAGCTCTAGCGGGAGGATATACAATGAGCAGTTCTTC. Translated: CASSSSGRIYNEQFF.

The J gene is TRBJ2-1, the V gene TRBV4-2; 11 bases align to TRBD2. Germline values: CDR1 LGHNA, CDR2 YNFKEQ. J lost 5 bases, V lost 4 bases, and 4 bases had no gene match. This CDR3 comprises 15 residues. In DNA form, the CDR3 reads TGTGCCAGCAGCCTACTAGCGGGAGATAACAATGAGCAGTTCTTC. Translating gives CASSLLAGDNNEQFF.

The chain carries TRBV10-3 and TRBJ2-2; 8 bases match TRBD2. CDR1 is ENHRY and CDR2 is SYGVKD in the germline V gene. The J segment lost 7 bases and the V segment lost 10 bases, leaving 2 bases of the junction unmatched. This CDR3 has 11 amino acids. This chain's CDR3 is CATGGVGELFF. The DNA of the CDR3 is TGTGCCACCGGGGGGGTCGGGGAGCTGTTTTTT.

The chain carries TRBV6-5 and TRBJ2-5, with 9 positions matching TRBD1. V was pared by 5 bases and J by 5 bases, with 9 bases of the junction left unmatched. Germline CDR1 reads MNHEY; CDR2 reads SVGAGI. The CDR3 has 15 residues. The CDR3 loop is CASSTSQGAGETQYF. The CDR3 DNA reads TGTGCCAGCAGTACCTCACAGGGGGCAGGGGAGACCCAGTACTTC.